This T cell receptor beta chain derives from a study of cytomegalovirus exposure and HLA in healthy donors. At the level of the study: The roughly 130 validation repertoires used the same platform as the 550 to 850 first-cohort repertoires (as reported by a later analysis).

The CDR3 has 16 amino acids. The ends were cut back, 4 bases at V and 3 bases at J, with 18 bases in the middle. Germline CDR1 LNHDA, CDR2 SQIVND (reference sequence). The method was immunoSEQ multiplex PCR; TCRdb's version includes in-frame clones alone and lacks a portion of them. There are more than 55,000 clones in the sample; approximately 89% occur only once, and roughly 14% lies in the top ten. Study conclusions and caveats: In vitro work confirmed that three CMV-associated chains recognize CMV antigens. Among TCR beta chains, those listed as cytomegalovirus-associated numbered over 150.

A note on this clone: Its antigen is unknown.

The sequenced material came from PBMCs. The chain links TRBV19 to TRBJ1-1; D is possibly TRBD1 (5 bases). This receptor was taken from a woman between 18 and 30 years old in good health and CMV-seronegative. CDR3 region: CASSKDTYSWDTEAFF. The CDR3 coding sequence is TGTGCCAGTAGTAAGGACACCTACTCCTGGGACACTGAAGCTTTCTTT.